Listed here are 16 T cell receptor beta chains from one sample, sequenced in a study of OX40 agonist ivuxolimab in advanced cancers. Produced via immunoSEQ multiplex PCR; TCRdb's table is partial and in-frame only. The repertoire has 50,000 to 65,000 clones, around 81% of them found once; the top ten carry less than 1.2%. The source was CD4+ or CD8+ T cells sorted from blood, collected in a trial of the OX40 agonist ivuxolimab. Every receptor here comes from an adult with an advanced solid tumor such as melanoma, head and neck, liver or kidney cancer.

This chain connects TRBV25-1 to TRBJ1-4, with D tentatively TRBD1 (5 bases). Trimming pared 4 bases from V and 8 bases from J, leaving 5 bases between. This CDR3 comprises 11 residues. CDR1 is MGHDK, CDR2 SYGVNS, per germline. DNA of the CDR3: TGTGCCAGCAGTGGACAGGAAAAACTGTTTTTT. It encodes CASSGQEKLFF.

V usage is TRBV2 and J usage is TRBJ2-5, with D hard to call. Germline CDR1 SNHLY, CDR2 FYNNEI. V gave up 7 bases and J gave up 1 base, with 7 bases separating them. The CDR3 is 12 amino acids. CDR3 nucleotide sequence: TGTGCCAGCAAGAGAAGCCAAGAGACCCAGTACTTC. It specifies CASKRSQETQYF.

The chain joins TRBV4-1 to TRBJ2-7; D is uncertain. The V gene's germline CDR1 is MGHRA and CDR2 YSYEKL. V was cut by 1 base and J by 5 bases, with 21 bases left in between. The CDR3 consists of 17 residues. CDR3 DNA sequence: TGCGCCAGCAGCCAAGGTCCAACAAACCAAATAGTCCACGAGCAGTACTTC. Translated, it gives CASSQGPTNQIVHEQYF.

The genes are TRBV14 and TRBJ1-6; D is undetermined. Germline CDR1 SGHDN, CDR2 FVKESK. The CDR3 is made up of 16 amino acids. The V end lost 0 bases, the J end lost 10 bases, and 16 bases lay between the germline ends. CDR3 amino acids: CASSQERAGNGSPLHF. The DNA for the CDR3 is TGTGCCAGCAGCCAAGAACGGGCAGGCAACGGATCACCCCTCCACTTT.

The chain combines TRBV4-1 with TRBJ2-2; TRBD2 aligns across 11 bases. V was clipped by 3 bases and J by 5 bases; unmatched bases: 5. The CDR3 is 16 residues long. Germline CDR1 reads MGHRA; CDR2 reads YSYEKL. The CDR3 nucleotides read TGCGCCAGCAGCCACGGACTAGCGGGCTCGACCGGGGAGCTGTTTTTT. It yields the protein CASSHGLAGSTGELFF.

This clone was seen only once. This rearrangement joins TRBV11-1 to TRBJ2-7; 11 bases are shared with TRBD2. CDR3 size: 15 residues. Germline V lookup: CDR1 SGHAT, CDR2 FQDESV (reference sequence). The V and J ends lost 6 bases and 7 bases, in that order; junction bases with no gene match: 11. In DNA form, the CDR3 reads TGTGCCAGCAGTCCATCTAGCGGGGGGTTAGAAGAGCAGTACTTC. It encodes CASSPSSGGLEEQYF.

The rearrangement joins TRBV12-5 to TRBJ2-5; no clear D gene. The CDR3 sequence is 8 residues long. CDR1 LGHNT and CDR2 FRNRAP come from the germline V gene. CDR3 sequence reads: CSKETQYF. CDR3 in DNA: TGTTCAAAAGAGACCCAGTACTTC.

V and J are TRBV6-1 and TRBJ2-7, with D possibly TRBD2 on 5 matching bases. Germline CDR1 MNHNS, CDR2 SASEGT. The CDR3 is made up of 14 amino acids. Trimming pared 7 bases from V and 4 bases from J, leaving 17 bases between. The CDR3 sequence: CASILGLGGYEQYF. The DNA of the CDR3 is TGTGCCAGCATTCTCGGGCTTGGCGGGTACGAGCAGTACTTC.

The chain recombines TRBV2 with TRBJ1-1; weak D call: TRBD1 (5 bases). Trimming removed 6 bases at V and 5 bases at J, with 19 bases between. CDR3 length: 15 residues. Germline V lookup: CDR1 SNHLY, CDR2 FYNNEI. In DNA, the CDR3 is TGTGCCAGCAGATCCTCTCATGGGGCTGATACTGAAGCTTTCTTT. It encodes CASRSSHGADTEAFF.

This chain connects TRBV7-2 to TRBJ1-2; D remains unclear. This CDR3 has 15 amino acids. V was cut by 1 base and J by 2 bases, with 11 bases left in between. Germline CDR1 SGHTA, CDR2 FQGNSA. CDR3: CASSLGPGTNYGYTF. Here the CDR3 DNA reads TGTGCCAGCAGCTTAGGGCCCGGTACGAACTATGGCTACACCTTC.

Written as DNA, the CDR3 is TGTGCCAGCAGTGCTGAGGTGCTGGCCACTGAGCAGTTCTTC. This codes for CASSAEVLATEQFF. The chain recombines TRBV6-1 with TRBJ2-1; D not certain. Looked up from germline, CDR1 is MNHNS and CDR2 is SASEGT. Trimming removed 4 bases at V and 9 bases at J, with 16 bases between. The CDR3 is made up of 14 amino acids.

The chain links TRBV6-1 to TRBJ1-1; D gene unclear. V was pared by 7 bases and J by 2 bases, with 5 bases between. The CDR3 spans 11 residues. Germline CDR1 reads MNHNS; CDR2 reads SASEGT. Here the CDR3 reads CASTTNTEAFF. DNA of the CDR3: TGTGCCAGCACCACAAACACTGAAGCTTTCTTT.

The V call is TRBV18, the J call TRBJ1-1, with D uncertain. Germline CDR1 and CDR2: KGHSH and LQKENI. Trimming removed 5 bases from V and 2 bases from J, with 6 bases in between. The CDR3 contains 12 residues. This CDR3 reads CASSWVNTEAFF. The DNA of the CDR3 is TGTGCCAGCTCATGGGTAAACACTGAAGCTTTCTTT.

This clone has more than one count but fewer than ten. The chain couples TRBV7-9 to TRBJ1-4; no clear D gene. V was pared by 3 bases and J by 8 bases, with 13 bases between. Germline V CDR1 and CDR2: SEHNR, FQNEAQ (reference sequence). The CDR3 is made up of 14 amino acids. CDR3 in amino acids: CASSFGSPREKLFF. DNA of the CDR3: TGTGCCAGCAGCTTTGGCAGTCCTCGAGAAAAACTGTTTTTT. The variable domain in full, completed from reference TRBV7-9 and TRBJ1-4, reads DTGVSQNPRHKITKRGQNVTFRCDPISEHNRLYWYRQTLGQGPEFLTYFQNEAQLEKSRLLSDRFSAERPKGSFSTLEIQRTEQGDSAMYLCASSFGSPREKLFFGSGTQLSVL.

The chain employs TRBV9 and TRBJ2-3; D is possibly TRBD2 (6 bases). V was clipped by 7 bases and J by 0 bases, with 12 bases between them. Per the germline V gene, CDR1 is SGDLS and CDR2 is YYNGEE. The length of the CDR3 is 14 residues. The CDR3 DNA reads TGTGCCAGCGGAGGCGGAGGGAGCACAGATACGCAGTATTTT. This gives the protein CASGGGGSTDTQYF.

The chain carries TRBV6-5 and TRBJ2-7, with D perhaps assigned TRBD1 or TRBD2 (5 bases each). V dropped 0 bases and J dropped 6 bases, with 9 bases sitting between them. CDR3 length: 13 amino acids. Germline V gene lookup returns CDR1 MNHEY and CDR2 SVGAGI. CDR3 bases: TGTGCCAGCAGTTACTCCTTGGGACGCGAGCAGTACTTC. Translated, it gives CASSYSLGREQYF.